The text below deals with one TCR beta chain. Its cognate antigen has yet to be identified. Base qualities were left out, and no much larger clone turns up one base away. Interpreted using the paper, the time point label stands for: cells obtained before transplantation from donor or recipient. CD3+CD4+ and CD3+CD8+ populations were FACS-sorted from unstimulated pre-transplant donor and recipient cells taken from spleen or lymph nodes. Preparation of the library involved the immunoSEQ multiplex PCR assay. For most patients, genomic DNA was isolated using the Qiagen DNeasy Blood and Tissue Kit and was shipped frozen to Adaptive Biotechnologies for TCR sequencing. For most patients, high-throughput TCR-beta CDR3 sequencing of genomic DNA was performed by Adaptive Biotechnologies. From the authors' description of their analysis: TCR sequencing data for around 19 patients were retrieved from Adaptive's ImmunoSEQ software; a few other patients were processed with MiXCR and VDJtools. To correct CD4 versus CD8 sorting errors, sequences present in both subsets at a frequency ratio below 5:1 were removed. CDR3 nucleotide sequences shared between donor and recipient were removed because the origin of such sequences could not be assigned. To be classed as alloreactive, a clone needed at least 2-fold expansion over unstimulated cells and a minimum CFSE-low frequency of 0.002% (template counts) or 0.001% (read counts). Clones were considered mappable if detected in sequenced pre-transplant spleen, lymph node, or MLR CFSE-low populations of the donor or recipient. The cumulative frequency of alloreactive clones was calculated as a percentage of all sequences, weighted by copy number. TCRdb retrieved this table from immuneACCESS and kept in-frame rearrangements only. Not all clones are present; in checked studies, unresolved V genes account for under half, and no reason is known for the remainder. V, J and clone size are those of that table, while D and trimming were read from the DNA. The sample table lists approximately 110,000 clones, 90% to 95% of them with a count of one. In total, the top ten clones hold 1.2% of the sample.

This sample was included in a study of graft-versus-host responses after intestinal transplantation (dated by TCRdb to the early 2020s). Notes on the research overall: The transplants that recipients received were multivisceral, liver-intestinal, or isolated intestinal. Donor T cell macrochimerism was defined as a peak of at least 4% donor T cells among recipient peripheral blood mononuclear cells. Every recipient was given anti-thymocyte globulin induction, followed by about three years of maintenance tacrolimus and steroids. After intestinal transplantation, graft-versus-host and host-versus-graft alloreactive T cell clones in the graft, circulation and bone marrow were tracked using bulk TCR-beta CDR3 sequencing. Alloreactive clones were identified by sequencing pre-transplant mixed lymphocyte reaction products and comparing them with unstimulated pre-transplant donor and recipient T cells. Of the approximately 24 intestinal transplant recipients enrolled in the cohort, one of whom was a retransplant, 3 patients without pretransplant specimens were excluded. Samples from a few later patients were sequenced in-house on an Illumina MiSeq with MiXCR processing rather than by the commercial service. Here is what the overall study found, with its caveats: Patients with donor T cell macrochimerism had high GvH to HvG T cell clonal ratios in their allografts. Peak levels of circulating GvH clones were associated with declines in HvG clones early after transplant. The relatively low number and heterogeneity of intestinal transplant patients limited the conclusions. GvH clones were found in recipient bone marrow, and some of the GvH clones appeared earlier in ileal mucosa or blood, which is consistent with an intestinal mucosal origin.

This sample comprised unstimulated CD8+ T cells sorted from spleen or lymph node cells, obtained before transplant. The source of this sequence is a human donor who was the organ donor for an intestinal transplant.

The nucleotides are TGTGCCTCCGATGTATCCGGGACGGGGACCTTATACGAGCAGTACTTC. The translation is CASDVSGTGTLYEQYF. The V and J segments used are TRBV30 and TRBJ2-7; the D gene is perhaps TRBD1 or TRBD2, each of them matching over 5 bases. The germline V gene (reference sequence) specifies GTSNPN as CDR1 and SVGIG as CDR2. Reading from cysteine to phenylalanine, the CDR3 counts 16 amino acids. Only the CDR3 part of the read is kept: 48 bases, read in frame from the first base. Cut back by 7 bases and 4 bases, the V and J ends lie 26 bases apart.